The T cell receptor beta chain described here comes from a study of identical twins. With 5 bases clipped from V and 3 bases from J, the junction kept 15 bases outside the gene matches. In germline, CDR1 is DFQATT, CDR2 SNEGSKA (reference sequence). This CDR3 has 19 amino acids. TCRdb independently ran MiXCR on the 5' RACE reads; one entry per CDR3 protein. The data show 640,000 or so distinct CDR3 sequences, roughly 6% seen once. The receptor's source is a man younger than 35 in good health. Material for sequencing was naive T cells sorted from blood. The V and J genes are TRBV20-1 and TRBJ2-1; 14 positions agree with TRBD2. CDR3 in DNA: TGCAGTGCTCCTGTGGGGACTAGCGGGAGTACGGGCCGCTACAATGAGCAGTTCTTC. It translates to CSAPVGTSGSTGRYNEQFF.